This T cell receptor beta chain originates from a study of T cells in Graves' hyperthyroidism and ophthalmopathy. The CDR3 sequence is 16 residues long. The ends were cut back, 5 bases at V and 0 bases at J, with 13 bases in the middle. Germline CDR1 SGHVS, CDR2 FQNEAQ. For Graves' hyperthyroidism to be stable, ophthalmopathy could not progress within 18 months. Amplified TCR beta CDR3 regions came from RNA transcripts. TCR CDR3 underwent first-round RT-PCR with the HTBI primer set. TCRdb re-called the multiplex PCR reads with MiXCR, one entry per CDR3 protein. This sample yields approximately 590,000 distinct CDR3 sequences, of which around 42% are seen a single time; 8.2% belongs to the top ten.

The sequence derives from a woman younger than 30 with Graves' hyperthyroidism. Sequencing was performed on peripheral blood or thyroid tissue (not recorded which). The rearrangement uses TRBV7-8 and TRBJ2-2; D is perhaps TRBD2 (6 bases). CDR3 in amino acids: CASSPLASTNTGELFF. The CDR3 bases are TGTGCCAGCAGCCCTCTAGCGTCCACGAACACCGGGGAGCTGTTTTTT.